Below, one T cell receptor (beta chain) is given with its context. Its target is unknown. Only Caucasian adults living in Nashville, Tennessee made up the donor group. This specimen comes from a study of shared clonotypes between healthy human individuals. Across the whole study: Two female and three male donors aged 18 to 49 were enrolled.

There are 14 residues in the CDR3. Germline CDR1 is SGHRS and CDR2 is YFSETQ. Trimming took 3 bases from V and 4 from J; bases not matched to a gene: 6. General study points: Sampling used blood alone; tissue repertoires probably differ.

Each unsorted PBMC replicate got 300 ng genomic DNA, around 30,000 genomes. Method: immunoSEQ multiplex PCR; TCRdb's copy keeps in-frame clones and lacks some. This sample has about 490,000 clones, with 60% to 85% found just once. The chain combines TRBV5-1 with TRBJ2-5, with TRBD2 matching 7 bases. The source is a woman between 35 and 50 years old in good health. Some clones in this sample may be carry-over from other donors' samples. What was sequenced was PBMCs. CDR3 residues: CASSSRTSPETQYF. CDR3 nucleotide sequence: TGCGCCAGCAGCTCCCGGACTAGTCCAGAGACCCAGTACTTC.